This TCR beta chain emerged from a study of blood T cell repertoires in COVID-19. As handled by the study authors: The assay estimated nucleated cells by amplifying reference gene primers. Libraries were prepared by immunoSEQ multiplex PCR; TCRdb keeps only in-frame clonotypes and omits some of them. The DNA gave D and trimming, while V, J and clone size come from that table. The sample shows under 95,000 clones, 88% of them seen only once. Germline V gives CDR1 SGHAT, CDR2 FQNNGV. This CDR3 has 15 residues. V lost 4 bases and J 5 bases, leaving 12 bases between the germline ends. This chain links TRBV11-2 with TRBJ1-6; D not resolved. This clonotype was sampled from a human donor in a cohort sampled during active COVID-19. Specimen: peripheral blood. CDR3 coding DNA: TGTGCCAGCAGCTCTCGGAGCCCTAATAATTCACCCCTCCACTTT. This translates into CASSSRSPNNSPLHF.